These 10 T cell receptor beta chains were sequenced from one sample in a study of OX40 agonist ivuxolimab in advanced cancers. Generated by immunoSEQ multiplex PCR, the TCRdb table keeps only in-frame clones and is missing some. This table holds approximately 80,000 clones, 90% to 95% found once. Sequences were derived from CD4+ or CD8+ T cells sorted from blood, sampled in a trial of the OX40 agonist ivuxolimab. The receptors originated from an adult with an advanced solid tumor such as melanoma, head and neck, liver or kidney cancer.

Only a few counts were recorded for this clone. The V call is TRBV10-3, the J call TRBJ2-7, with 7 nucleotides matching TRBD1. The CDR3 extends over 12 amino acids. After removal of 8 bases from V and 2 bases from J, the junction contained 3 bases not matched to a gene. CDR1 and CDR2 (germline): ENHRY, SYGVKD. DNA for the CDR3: TGTGCCATCTCCGACAGGGCCTACGAGCAGTACTTC. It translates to CAISDRAYEQYF.

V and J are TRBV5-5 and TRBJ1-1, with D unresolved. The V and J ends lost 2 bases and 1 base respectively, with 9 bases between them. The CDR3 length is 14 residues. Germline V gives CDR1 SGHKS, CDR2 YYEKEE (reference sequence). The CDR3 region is CASSLVFPNTEAFF. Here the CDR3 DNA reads TGTGCCAGCAGCTTAGTCTTCCCGAACACTGAAGCTTTCTTT.

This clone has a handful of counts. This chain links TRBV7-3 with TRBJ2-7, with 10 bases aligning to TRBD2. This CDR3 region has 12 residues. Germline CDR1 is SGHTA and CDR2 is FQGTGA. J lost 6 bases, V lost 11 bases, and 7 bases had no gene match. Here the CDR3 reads CAGSSGRLEQYF. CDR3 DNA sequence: TGTGCCGGAAGTAGCGGGAGGCTCGAGCAGTACTTC.

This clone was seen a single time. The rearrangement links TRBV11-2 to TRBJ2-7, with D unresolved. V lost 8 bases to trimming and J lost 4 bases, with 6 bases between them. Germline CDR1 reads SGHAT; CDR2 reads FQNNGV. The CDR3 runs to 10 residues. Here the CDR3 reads CASSHYEQYF. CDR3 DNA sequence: TGTGCCAGCTCCCATTACGAGCAGTACTTC.

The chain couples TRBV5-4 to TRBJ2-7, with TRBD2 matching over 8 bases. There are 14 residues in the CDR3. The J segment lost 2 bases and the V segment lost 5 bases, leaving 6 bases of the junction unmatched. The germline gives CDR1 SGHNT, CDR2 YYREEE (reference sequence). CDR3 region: CASSAGGGAYEQYF. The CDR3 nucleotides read TGTGCCAGCAGTGCGGGAGGCGGGGCCTACGAGCAGTACTTC.

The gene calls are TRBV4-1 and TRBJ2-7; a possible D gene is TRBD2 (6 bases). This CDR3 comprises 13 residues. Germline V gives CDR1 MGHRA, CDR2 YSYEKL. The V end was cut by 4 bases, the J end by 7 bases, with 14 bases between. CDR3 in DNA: TGCGCCAGCAGCCCCGAGGAGGGGCGAGAGCAGTACTTC. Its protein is CASSPEEGREQYF.

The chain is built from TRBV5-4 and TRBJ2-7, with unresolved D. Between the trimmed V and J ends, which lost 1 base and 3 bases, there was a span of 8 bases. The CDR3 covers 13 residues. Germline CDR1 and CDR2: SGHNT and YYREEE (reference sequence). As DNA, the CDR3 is TGTGCCAGCAGCTTGTCCCTGAACTACGAGCAGTACTTC. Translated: CASSLSLNYEQYF. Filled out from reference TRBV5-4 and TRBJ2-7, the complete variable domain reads ETGVTQSPTHLIKTRGQQVTLRCSSQSGHNTVSWYQQALGQGPQFIFQYYREEENGRGNFPPRFSGLQFPNYSSELNVNALELDDSALYLCASSLSLNYEQYFGPGTRLTVT.

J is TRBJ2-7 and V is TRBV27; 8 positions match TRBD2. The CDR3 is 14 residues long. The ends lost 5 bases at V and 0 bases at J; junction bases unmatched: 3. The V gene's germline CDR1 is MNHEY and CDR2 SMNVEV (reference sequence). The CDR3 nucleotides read TGTGCCAGCAGTAGCGGGGGAAGCTCCTACGAGCAGTACTTC. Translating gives CASSSGGSSYEQYF.

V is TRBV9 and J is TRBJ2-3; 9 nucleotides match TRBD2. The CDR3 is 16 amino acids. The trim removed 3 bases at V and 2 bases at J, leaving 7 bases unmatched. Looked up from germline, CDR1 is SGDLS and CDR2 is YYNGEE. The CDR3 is CASSAETSGYTDTQYF. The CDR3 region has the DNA TGTGCCAGCAGCGCAGAGACTAGCGGCTACACAGATACGCAGTATTTT.

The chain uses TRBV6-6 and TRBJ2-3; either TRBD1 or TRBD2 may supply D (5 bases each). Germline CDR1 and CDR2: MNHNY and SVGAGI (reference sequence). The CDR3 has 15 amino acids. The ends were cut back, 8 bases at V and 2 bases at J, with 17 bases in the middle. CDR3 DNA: TGTGCCAGCTGGGGGTCCCCCGGGCCCACAGATACGCAGTATTTT. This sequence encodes CASWGSPGPTDTQYF.